These 14 T cell receptor beta chains share one sample of origin, sequenced in a study of vaccination and CD4 T cells after COVID-19. The study sequenced cultured CD4+ T cell DNA using the Oncomine TCR Beta short-read assay. From the PCR reads, TCRdb called clonotypes with MiXCR, one entry per CDR3 protein. The sample consists of just under 20,000 distinct CDR3 sequences, 45% to 70% of them appearing once. No antigen has been identified for these receptors. Stated treatment: roughly ten-day PBMC culture with coronavirus spike peptide pools or control peptides (ViraFEST assay). Sequencing was carried out using CD4+ T cells from blood, cultured in vitro. These receptors were taken from a human donor who had recovered from COVID-19.

This clonotype was seen a handful of times. This chain links TRBV6-2 or TRBV6-3 with TRBJ2-3, with TRBD1 identical over 12 bases. Germline V gene data show CDR1 as MNHEY and CDR2 as SVGEGT. The trim removed 5 bases at V and 6 bases at J, leaving 15 bases unmatched. The CDR3 is 18 residues long. Here the CDR3 DNA reads TGTGCCAGCAGTGCCCCCCGGGACAGGGGGCTCTTCGGTGATACGCAGTATTTT. It translates to CASSAPRDRGLFGDTQYF.

On this clonotype: The junction does not match germline at one end; this may be a read error. This chain links TRBV5-3 with TRBJ1-1; D is uncertain. TRBV5-3 is sorted into the ORF group, with uncertain function. The CDR3 is 14 amino acids. CDR3 in amino acids: CASSSLLRDTEAFF. CDR3 sequence (DNA): TGTGCCAGCAGCTCGCTGTTACGGGACACTGAAGCTTTCTTT.

In its sample, this clonotype was seen a few times. The chain joins TRBV20-1 to TRBJ2-2; D is ambiguous. The CDR3 runs to 11 residues. CDR1 and CDR2 (germline): DFQATT, SNEGSKA (reference sequence). V was shortened by 0 bases and J by 7 bases, with 3 bases between the two germline ends. CDR3 sequence reads: CSAREFGELFF. The CDR3 nucleotides read TGCAGTGCTAGAGAATTCGGGGAGCTGTTTTTT.

This clonotype was observed a handful of times. This chain joins TRBV5-6 and TRBJ2-7; the D call may be TRBD1 or TRBD2 (5 bases each). This CDR3 contains 12 residues. Germline V CDR1 and CDR2: SGHDT, YYEEEE. V was clipped by 7 bases and J by 1 base, with 9 bases between them. CDR3 region: CASGTGSYEQYF. The CDR3 DNA is TGTGCCAGCGGGACCGGGTCCTACGAGCAGTACTTC.

The chain has TRBV19 and TRBJ1-6, with 8 bases that match TRBD1. The germline V gene has CDR1 LNHDA and CDR2 SQIVND (reference sequence). V lost 3 bases and J lost 10; bases outside the gene matches: 8. This CDR3 is 15 amino acids long. The CDR3 loop is CASSILDRVRSPLHF. In DNA form, the CDR3 reads TGTGCCAGTAGTATTCTGGACAGGGTACGCTCACCCCTCCACTTT. The full variable domain, rest sourced from reference TRBV19 and TRBJ1-6, is DGGITQSPKYLFRKEGQNVTLSCEQNLNHDAMYWYRQDPGQGLRLIYYSQIVNDFQKGDIAEGYSVSREKKESFPLTVTSAQKNPTAFYLCASSILDRVRSPLHFGNGTRLTVT.

This clonotype was observed a few times. This chain links TRBV19 with TRBJ1-5, with D unclear. This CDR3 region has 17 residues. In germline, CDR1 is LNHDA, CDR2 SQIVND (reference sequence). V gave up 3 bases and J gave up 0 bases, with 15 bases separating them. The CDR3 DNA follows: TGTGCCAGTAGTATTAACTCCCGGGGTGGTAGCAATCAGCCCCAGCATTTT. It encodes CASSINSRGGSNQPQHF.

This chain connects TRBV2 to TRBJ2-1; D is undetermined. CDR1 SNHLY and CDR2 FYNNEI come from the germline V gene. Trimming took off 7 bases at V and 10 bases at J, with 14 bases between the two ends. The CDR3 extends over 12 amino acids. The CDR3 is CASTYSGSEQFF. The CDR3 DNA follows: TGTGCCAGCACGTACAGTGGTAGCGAGCAGTTCTTC.

This clonotype was detected once. The chain joins TRBV20-1 to TRBJ1-4; D is unclear. Germline values: CDR1 DFQATT, CDR2 SNEGSKA (reference sequence). V shed 3 bases and J shed 1 base, with 12 bases lying between them. This CDR3 region has 15 residues. This CDR3 reads CSASLTEVTNEKLFF. CDR3 nucleotide sequence: TGCAGTGCTAGCCTGACGGAGGTAACTAATGAAAAACTGTTTTTT.

This chain connects TRBV6-2 or TRBV6-3 to TRBJ1-2; D not resolved. The V gene lost 6 bases and the J gene lost 5 bases, with 28 bases spanning the gap. Germline V gives CDR1 MNHEY, CDR2 SVGEGT. The CDR3 contains 18 residues. The CDR3 reads CASRSSDTVKLTQYGYTF. The CDR3 region has the DNA TGTGCCAGCAGATCCTCTGACACGGTCAAGCTTACTCAGTATGGCTACACCTTC.

The chain employs TRBV28 and TRBJ1-4; D ambiguous. The CDR3 contains 13 residues. V lost 3 bases and J 0 bases, leaving 2 bases between the germline ends. The germline gives CDR1 MDHEN, CDR2 SYDVKM. The CDR3 DNA reads TGTGCCAGCAGTTTCCCAACTAATGAAAAACTGTTTTTT. The encoded protein is CASSFPTNEKLFF.

The rearrangement links TRBV28 to TRBJ1-2; D remains ambiguous. CDR1 MDHEN and CDR2 SYDVKM come from the germline V gene. Deletions cut 3 bases from V and 3 bases from J, with 8 bases between. The CDR3 extends over 13 amino acids. The DNA of the CDR3 is TGTGCCAGCAGTTTGACGGCGGACTATGGCTACACCTTC. As protein: CASSLTADYGYTF.

The chain is built from TRBV11-2 and TRBJ2-7, with 10 bases fitting TRBD1. Unmatched junction bases numbered 9, after V lost 5 bases and J lost 5 bases. The CDR3 loop spans 15 amino acids. Germline V lookup: CDR1 SGHAT, CDR2 FQNNGV. The CDR3 loop reads CASSAPGQGFNEQYF. The DNA for the CDR3 is TGTGCCAGCAGCGCACCGGGACAGGGGTTCAACGAGCAGTACTTC.

The chain carries TRBV6-2 or TRBV6-3 and TRBJ1-2; 7 bases match TRBD1. With 6 bases clipped from V and 7 bases from J, the junction kept 20 bases outside the gene matches. The V gene's germline CDR1 is MNHEY and CDR2 SVGEGT. CDR3 size: 17 residues. CDR3 protein: CASRRPGQTSLVRGYTF. CDR3 DNA sequence: TGTGCCAGCAGACGGCCGGGACAGACCTCTCTGGTGCGTGGCTACACCTTC.

This sequence joins TRBV27 and TRBJ1-2, with TRBD1 identical over 7 bases. The CDR3 runs 15 residues. CDR1 and CDR2 from the germline V gene are MNHEY and SMNVEV (reference sequence). J was trimmed by 8 bases and V by 5 bases; bases with no gene match: 14. The CDR3 is CASSQDPTTGRGYTF. The DNA of the CDR3 is TGTGCCAGCAGTCAAGACCCGACGACAGGGCGCGGCTACACCTTC.